The present T cell receptor (beta chain) was sequenced within a study of blood T cell repertoires in COVID-19 (dated by TCRdb to the early 2020s). A note on the overall study: Collaborator samples came from the United States, Italy and Spain and covered acute and convalescent phases of COVID-19. The material from the prospective study consisted of cDNA or gDNA derived from T cells, B-cell-depleted T cells, or PBMCs. Deeply sampled blood TCRbeta repertoires from subjects exposed to, actively infected with, or recovered from COVID-19 were included in the dataset. The repertoires were released in a freely available public database meant as a resource for research on the immune response to SARS-CoV-2. Samples were obtained from the ongoing ImmuneRACE study (first 160 participants) and from over 1,000 subjects provided by 6 global collaborators. The sample metadata nearly always contained a de-identified subject ID, COVID-19 status, age in years and sex. HLA class I and class II types, where available, came from metadata supplied by the sample provider rather than from assay-based typing.

The paper's findings and limits, for the study overall: The amount of clinical and demographic metadata varied by source and participant and was provided uncurated.

This clone was seen more than once but under ten times. It has no known antigen specificity. Base qualities are not provided; no much larger clone lies one nucleotide away. The collaborating institutions used their own protocols to collect whole blood in K2EDTA tubes. For TCRbeta analysis, collaborators shipped samples in one of three forms: frozen whole blood, isolated PBMCs, or DNA extracted from either of those sample types. TCRbeta CDR3 regions were amplified from genomic DNA by means of the immunoSEQ Assay, a bias-controlled multiplex PCR. Per the source publication's procedure: Nucleated cell counts per sample were estimated from amplification of reference gene primers within the assay. Sequence reads were collapsed and filtered to measure the absolute abundance of every unique TCRbeta CDR3 rearrangement. Productive Simpson clonality was computed per sample as the square root of Simpson's diversity index over productive rearrangements. TCRdb carries this immuneACCESS record with in-frame sequences only. Its versions omit some clonotypes, under half of them owing to an unresolved V gene in the studies checked, with the rest unexplained. D and trimming were read from the DNA, whereas the V and J calls and clone size are those reported in that table. The sample table lists about 230,000 clones, about 80% of them with a count of one. The ten most abundant clones make up about 8% of the sample.

CDR1 is given as LNHDA and CDR2 as SQIVND, both from the germline V gene (reference sequence). There are 16 amino acids in the CDR3, from cysteine to phenylalanine inclusive. Of the read, only the CDR3 DNA is kept; its 48 bases are in frame from base 1. Trimming accounts for 7 bases at V and 10 bases at J, while the number of junction bases matched to no gene is 13. The chain links TRBV19 with TRBJ1-6, with 10 bases in between that match TRBD1. The sequenced sample was peripheral blood. The TCR was taken from a woman aged 45 to 65 with acute or convalescent COVID-19. The DNA reads TGTGCCAGTAATCGAGAGGGGACAGGGGCAAGGTCACCCCTCCACTTT. It codes for CASNREGTGARSPLHF.